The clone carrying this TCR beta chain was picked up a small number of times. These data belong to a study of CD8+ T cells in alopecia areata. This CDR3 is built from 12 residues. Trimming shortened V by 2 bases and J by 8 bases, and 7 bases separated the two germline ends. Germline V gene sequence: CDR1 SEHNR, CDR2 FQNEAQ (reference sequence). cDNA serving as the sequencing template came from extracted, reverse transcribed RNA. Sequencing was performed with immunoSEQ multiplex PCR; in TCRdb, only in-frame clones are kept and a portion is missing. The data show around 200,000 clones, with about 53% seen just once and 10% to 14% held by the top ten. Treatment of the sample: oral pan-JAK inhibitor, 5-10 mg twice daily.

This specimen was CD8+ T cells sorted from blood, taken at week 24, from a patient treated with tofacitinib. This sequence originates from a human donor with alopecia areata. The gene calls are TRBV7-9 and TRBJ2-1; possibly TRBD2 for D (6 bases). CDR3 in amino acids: CASSLWGDEQFF. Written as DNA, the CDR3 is TGTGCCAGCAGCTTATGGGGGGATGAGCAGTTCTTC. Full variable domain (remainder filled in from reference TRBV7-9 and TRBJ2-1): DTGVSQNPRHKITKRGQNVTFRCDPISEHNRLYWYRQTLGQGPEFLTYFQNEAQLEKSRLLSDRFSAERPKGSFSTLEIQRTEQGDSAMYLCASSLWGDEQFFGPGTRLTVL.